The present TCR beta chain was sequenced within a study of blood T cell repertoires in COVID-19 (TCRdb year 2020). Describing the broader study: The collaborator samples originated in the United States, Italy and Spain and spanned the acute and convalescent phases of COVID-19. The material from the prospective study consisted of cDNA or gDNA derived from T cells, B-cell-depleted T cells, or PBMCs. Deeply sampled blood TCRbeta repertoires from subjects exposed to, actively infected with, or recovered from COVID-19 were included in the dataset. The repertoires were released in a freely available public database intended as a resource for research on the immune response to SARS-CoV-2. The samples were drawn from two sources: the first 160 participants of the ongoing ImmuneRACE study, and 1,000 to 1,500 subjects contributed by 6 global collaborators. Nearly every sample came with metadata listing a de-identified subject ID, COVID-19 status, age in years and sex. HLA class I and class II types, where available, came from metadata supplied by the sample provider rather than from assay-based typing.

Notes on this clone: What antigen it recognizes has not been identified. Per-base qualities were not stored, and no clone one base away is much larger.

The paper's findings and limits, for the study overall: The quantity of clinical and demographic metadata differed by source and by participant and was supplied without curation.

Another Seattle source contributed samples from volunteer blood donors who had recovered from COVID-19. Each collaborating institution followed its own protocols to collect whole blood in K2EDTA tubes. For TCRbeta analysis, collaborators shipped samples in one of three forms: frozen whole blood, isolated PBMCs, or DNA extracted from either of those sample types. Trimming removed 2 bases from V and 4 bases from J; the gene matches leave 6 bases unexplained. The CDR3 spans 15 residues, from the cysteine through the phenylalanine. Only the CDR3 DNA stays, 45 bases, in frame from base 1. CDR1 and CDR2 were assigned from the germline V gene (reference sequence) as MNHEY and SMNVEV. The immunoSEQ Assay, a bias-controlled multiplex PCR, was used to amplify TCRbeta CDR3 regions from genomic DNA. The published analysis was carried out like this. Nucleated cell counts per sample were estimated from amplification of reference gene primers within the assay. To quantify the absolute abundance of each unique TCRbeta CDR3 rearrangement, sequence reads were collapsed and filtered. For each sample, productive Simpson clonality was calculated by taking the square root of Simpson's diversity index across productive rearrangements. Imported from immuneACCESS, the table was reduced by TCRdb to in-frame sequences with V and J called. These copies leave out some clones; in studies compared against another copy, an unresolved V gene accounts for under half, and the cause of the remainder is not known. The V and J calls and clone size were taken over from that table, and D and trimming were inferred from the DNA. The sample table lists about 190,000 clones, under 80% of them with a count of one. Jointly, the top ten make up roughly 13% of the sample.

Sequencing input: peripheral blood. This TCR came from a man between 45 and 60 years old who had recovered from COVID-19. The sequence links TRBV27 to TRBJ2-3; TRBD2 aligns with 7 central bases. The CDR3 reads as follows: CASSLGGVGADTQYF. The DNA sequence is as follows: TGTGCCAGCAGTTTAGGGGGGGTGGGGGCAGATACGCAGTATTTT.